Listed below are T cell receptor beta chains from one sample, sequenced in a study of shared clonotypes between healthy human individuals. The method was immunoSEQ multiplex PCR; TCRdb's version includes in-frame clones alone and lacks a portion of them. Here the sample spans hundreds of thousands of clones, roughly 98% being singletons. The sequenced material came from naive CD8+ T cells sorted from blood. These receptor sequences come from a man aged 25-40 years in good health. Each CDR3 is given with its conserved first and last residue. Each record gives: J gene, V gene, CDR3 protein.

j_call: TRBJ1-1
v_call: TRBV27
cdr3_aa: CASSLSRFSEDTEAFF

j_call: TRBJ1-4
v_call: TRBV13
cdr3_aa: CASSLGQGEKLFF

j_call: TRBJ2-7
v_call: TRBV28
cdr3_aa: CASSLVASGTYEQYF

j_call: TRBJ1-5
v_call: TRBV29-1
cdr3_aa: CSVVRNRDQPQHF

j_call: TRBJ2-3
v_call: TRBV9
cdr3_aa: CASSVPLAGVDTQYF

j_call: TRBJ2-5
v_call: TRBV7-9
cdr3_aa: CASWRAGILETQYF

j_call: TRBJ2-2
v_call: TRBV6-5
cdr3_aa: CASRAGTPTGELFF

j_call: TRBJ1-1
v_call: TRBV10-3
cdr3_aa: CAISTDRDTEAFF

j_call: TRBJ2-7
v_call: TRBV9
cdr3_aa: CASSVGLAGGYEQYF

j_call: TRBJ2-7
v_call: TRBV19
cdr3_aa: CASSMARGLVVEQYF

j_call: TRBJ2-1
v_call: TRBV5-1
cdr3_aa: CASSLGVTGLDEQFF

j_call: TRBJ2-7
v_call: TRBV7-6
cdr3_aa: CASSLSPAGLLAGAHEQYF

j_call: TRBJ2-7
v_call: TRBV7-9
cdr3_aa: CASSTGTPTYEQYF

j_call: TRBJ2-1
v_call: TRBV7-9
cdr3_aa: CASSLKSSSYNEQFF

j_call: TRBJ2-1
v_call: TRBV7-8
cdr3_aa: CASSWTGGPISYNEQFF